This T cell receptor (beta chain) was identified during a study of cytomegalovirus exposure and HLA in healthy donors. Study overall: Earlier results showed roughly 110 million unique TCR beta sequences derived from approximately 170 million T cells.

Turning to this clone: Its antigen is not identified.

The study's findings and limits: Productive rates of about 90% or about 30% were seen for most TCR beta V segments in an earlier analysis. The classifier reportedly diagnosed cytomegalovirus status with high specificity and sensitivity. The authors later found most CMV-associated TCR beta chains appeared HLA-restricted.

PCR used 60 Vbeta primers and 13 Jbeta primers. Repertoires were generated with immunoSEQ multiplex PCR, while TCRdb's copy carries only in-frame clones and drops some. The sample yields 120,000 or so clones, about 85% seen once. Looked up from germline, CDR1 is SGHNT and CDR2 is YYREEE (reference sequence). V was cut by 2 bases and J by 6 bases, with 15 bases left in between. The CDR3 has 14 residues. This clonotype was obtained from a man aged 18 to 29 in good health and CMV-seropositive. Material for sequencing was PBMCs. This sequence joins TRBV5-4 and TRBJ2-7, with D tentatively TRBD2 (5 bases). CDR3 amino acids: CASSLRGDSGEQYF. The DNA for the CDR3 is TGTGCCAGCAGCTTACGGGGAGATTCAGGCGAGCAGTACTTC.